This T cell receptor (beta chain) was documented in a study of technical replicates of blood from several donors. The length of the CDR3 is 16 residues. Germline CDR1 reads LNHNV; CDR2 reads YYDKDF (reference sequence). Comments on this clone: At one end the junction does not follow the germline gene, possibly because of a read error.

The method was immunoSEQ multiplex PCR; TCRdb's version includes in-frame clones alone and lacks a portion of them. The sample shows around 72,000 clones, 91% of them seen only once. This chain connects TRBV15 to TRBJ2-1; 10 positions agree with TRBD2. This clonotype originated in a human donor in good health. Some clones in this sample may be carry-over from other donors' samples. The material sequenced was T cells isolated from PBMCs. CDR3 protein: CATSREVISGGPGSVF. Written as DNA, the CDR3 is TGTGCCACCAGCAGAGAAGTAATTAGCGGGGGGCCGGGGTCGGTCTTC. Full variable domain (outside the CDR3, taken from reference TRBV15 and TRBJ2-1): DAMVIQNPRYQVTQFGKPVTLSCSQTLNHNVMYWYQQKSSQAPKLLFHYYDKDFNNEADTPDNFQSRRPNTSFCFLDIRSPGLGDTAMYLCATSREVISGGPGSVFGPGTRLTVL.